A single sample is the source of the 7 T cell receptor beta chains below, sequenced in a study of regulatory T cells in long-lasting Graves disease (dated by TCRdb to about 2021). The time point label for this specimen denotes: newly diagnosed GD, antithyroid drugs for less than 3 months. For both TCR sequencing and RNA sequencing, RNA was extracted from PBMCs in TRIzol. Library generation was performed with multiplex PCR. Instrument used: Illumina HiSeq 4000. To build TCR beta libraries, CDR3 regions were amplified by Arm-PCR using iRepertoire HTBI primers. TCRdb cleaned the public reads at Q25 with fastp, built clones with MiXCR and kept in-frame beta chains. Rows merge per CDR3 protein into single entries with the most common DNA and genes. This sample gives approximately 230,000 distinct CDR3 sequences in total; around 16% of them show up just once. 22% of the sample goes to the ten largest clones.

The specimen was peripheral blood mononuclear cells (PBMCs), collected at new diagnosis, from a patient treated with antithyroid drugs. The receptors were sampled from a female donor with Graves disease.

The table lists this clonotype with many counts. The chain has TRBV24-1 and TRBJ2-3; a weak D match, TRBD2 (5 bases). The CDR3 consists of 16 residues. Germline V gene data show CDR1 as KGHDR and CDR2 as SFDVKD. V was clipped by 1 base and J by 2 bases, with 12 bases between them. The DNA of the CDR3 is TGTGCCACCAGTGATTTAAAAGCGGAGGACACAGATACGCAGTATTTT. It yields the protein CATSDLKAEDTDTQYF.

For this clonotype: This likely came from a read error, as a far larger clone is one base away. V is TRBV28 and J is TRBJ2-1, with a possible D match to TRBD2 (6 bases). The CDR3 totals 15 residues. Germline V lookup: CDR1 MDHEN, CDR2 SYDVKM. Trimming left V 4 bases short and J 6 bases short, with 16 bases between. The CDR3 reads CASSSMWGVLNEQFF. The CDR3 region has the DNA TGTGCCAGCAGTTCTATGTGGGGGGTCCTCAATGAGCAGTTCTTC.

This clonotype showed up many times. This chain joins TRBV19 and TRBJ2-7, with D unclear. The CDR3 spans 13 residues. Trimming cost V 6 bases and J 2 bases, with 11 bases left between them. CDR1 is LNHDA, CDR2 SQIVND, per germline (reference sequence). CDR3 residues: CASSFASTYEQYF. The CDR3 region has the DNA TGTGCCAGTAGCTTCGCCAGTACCTACGAGCAGTACTTC.

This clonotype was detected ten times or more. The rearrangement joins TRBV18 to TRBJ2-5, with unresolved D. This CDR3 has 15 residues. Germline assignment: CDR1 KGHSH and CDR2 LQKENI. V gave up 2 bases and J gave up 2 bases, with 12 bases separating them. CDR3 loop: CASSPRNGPQETQYF. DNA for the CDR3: TGTGCCAGCTCACCAAGAAACGGGCCACAAGAGACCCAGTACTTC.

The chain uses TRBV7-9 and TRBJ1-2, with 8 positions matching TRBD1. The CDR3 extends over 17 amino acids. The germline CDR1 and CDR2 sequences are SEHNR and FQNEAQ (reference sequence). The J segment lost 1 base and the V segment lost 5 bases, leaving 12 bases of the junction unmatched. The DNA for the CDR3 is TGTGCCAGCAGCCTAAACCTAGGAACAGGGGGTAACTATGGCTACACCTTC. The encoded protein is CASSLNLGTGGNYGYTF.

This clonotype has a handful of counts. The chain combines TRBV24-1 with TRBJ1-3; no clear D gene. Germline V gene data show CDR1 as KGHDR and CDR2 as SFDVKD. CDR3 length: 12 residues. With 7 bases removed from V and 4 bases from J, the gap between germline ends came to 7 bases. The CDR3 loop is CATSPLGNTIYF. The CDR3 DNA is TGTGCCACCAGCCCCCTCGGAAACACCATATATTTT.

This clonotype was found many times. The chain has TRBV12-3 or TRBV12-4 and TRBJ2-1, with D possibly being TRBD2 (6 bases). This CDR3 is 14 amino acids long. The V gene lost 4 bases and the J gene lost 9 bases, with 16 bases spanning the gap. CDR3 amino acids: CASSSGVEPPEQFF. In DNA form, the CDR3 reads TGTGCCAGCAGTTCGGGAGTCGAGCCCCCTGAGCAGTTCTTC.